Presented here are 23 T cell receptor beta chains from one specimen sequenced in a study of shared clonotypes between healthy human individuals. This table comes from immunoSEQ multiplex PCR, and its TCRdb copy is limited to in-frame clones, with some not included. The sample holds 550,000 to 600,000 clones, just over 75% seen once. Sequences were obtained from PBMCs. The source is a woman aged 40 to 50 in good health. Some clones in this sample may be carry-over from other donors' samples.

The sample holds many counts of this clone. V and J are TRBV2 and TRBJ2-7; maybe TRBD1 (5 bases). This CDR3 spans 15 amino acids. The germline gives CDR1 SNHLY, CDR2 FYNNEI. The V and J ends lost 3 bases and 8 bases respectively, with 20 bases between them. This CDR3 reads CASSDSRAQWMKQYF. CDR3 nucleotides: TGTGCCAGCAGTGATTCCAGGGCCCAGTGGATGAAGCAGTACTTC.

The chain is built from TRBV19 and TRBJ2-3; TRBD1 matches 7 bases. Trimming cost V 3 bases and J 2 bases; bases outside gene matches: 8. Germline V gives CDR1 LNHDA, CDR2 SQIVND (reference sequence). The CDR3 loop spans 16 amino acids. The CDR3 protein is CASSMTGIPHTDTQYF. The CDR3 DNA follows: TGTGCCAGTAGTATGACAGGGATACCCCACACAGATACGCAGTATTTT.

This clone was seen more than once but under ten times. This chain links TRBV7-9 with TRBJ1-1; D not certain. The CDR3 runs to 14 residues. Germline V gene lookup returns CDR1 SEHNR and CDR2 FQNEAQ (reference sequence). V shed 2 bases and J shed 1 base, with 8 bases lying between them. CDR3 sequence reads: CASSLLRANTEAFF. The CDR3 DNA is TGTGCCAGCAGCTTATTGCGGGCGAACACTGAAGCTTTCTTT. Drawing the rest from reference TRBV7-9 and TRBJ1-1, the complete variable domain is DTGVSQNPRHKITKRGQNVTFRCDPISEHNRLYWYRQTLGQGPEFLTYFQNEAQLEKSRLLSDRFSAERPKGSFSTLEIQRTEQGDSAMYLCASSLLRANTEAFFGQGTRLTVV.

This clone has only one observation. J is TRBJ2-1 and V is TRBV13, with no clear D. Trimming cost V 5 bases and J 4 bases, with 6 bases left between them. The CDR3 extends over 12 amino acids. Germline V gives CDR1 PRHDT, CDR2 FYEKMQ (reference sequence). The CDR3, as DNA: TGTGCCAGCAGCCCGAGGTACAATGAGCAGTTCTTC. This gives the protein CASSPRYNEQFF. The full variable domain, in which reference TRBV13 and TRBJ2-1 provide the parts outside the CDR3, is AAGVIQSPRHLIKEKRETATLKCYPIPRHDTVYWYQQGPGQDPQFLISFYEKMQSDKGSIPDRFSAQQFSDYHSELNMSSLELGDSALYFCASSPRYNEQFFGPGTRLTVL.

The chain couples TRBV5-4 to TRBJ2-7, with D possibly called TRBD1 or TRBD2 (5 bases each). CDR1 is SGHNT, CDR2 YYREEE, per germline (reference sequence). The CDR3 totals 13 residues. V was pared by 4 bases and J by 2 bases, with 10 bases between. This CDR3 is CASSPRGPYEQYF. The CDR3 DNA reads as TGTGCCAGCAGCCCCCGGGGACCCTACGAGCAGTACTTC.

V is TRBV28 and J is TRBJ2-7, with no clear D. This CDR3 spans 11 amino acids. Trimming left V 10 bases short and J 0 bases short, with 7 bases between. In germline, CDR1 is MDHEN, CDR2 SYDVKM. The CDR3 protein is CATRNSYEQYF. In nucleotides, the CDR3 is TGTGCCACCCGAAACTCCTACGAGCAGTACTTC. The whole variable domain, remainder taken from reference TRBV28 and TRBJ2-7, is DVKVTQSSRYLVKRTGEKVFLECVQDMDHENMFWYRQDPGLGLRLIYFSYDVKMKEKGDIPEGYSVSREKKERFSLILESASTNQTSMYLCATRNSYEQYFGPGTRLTVT.

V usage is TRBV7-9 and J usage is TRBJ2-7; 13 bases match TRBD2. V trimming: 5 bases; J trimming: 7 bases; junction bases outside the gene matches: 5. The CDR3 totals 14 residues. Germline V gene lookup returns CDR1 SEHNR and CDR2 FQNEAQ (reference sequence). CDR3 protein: CASSPLGLAGEQYF. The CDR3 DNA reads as TGTGCCAGCAGCCCACTGGGACTAGCGGGGGAGCAGTACTTC.

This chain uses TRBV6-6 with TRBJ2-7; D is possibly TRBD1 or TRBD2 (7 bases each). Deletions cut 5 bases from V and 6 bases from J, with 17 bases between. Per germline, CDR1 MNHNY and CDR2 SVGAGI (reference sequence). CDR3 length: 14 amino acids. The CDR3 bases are TGTGCCAGCAGTCCGCTAGGGGGCGGGAGCGAGCAGTACTTC. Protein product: CASSPLGGGSEQYF.

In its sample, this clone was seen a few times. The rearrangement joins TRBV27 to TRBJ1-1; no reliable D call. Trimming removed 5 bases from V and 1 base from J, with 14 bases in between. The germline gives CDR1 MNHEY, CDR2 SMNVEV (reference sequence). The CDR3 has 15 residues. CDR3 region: CASSMEGFTNTEAFF. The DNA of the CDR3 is TGTGCCAGCAGTATGGAGGGATTCACGAACACTGAAGCTTTCTTT.

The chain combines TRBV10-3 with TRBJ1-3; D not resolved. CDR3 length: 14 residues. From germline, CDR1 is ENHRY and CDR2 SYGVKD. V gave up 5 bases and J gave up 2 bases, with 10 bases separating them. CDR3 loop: CAISPQITGNTIYF. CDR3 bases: TGTGCCATCAGTCCACAGATTACTGGAAACACCATATATTTT.

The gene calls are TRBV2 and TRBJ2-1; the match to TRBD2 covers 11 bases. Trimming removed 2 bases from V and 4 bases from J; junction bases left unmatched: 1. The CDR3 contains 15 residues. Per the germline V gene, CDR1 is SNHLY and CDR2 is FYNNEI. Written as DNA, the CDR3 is TGTGCCAGCAGTGAAACTAGCGGGGGTTACAATGAGCAGTTCTTC. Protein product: CASSETSGGYNEQFF.

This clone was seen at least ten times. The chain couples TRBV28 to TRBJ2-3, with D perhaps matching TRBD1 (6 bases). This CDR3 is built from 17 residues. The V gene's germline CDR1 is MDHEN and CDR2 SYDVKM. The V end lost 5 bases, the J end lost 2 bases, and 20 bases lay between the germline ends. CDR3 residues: CASSPKFRGYFTDTQYF. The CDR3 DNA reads TGTGCCAGCAGTCCCAAATTCAGGGGCTATTTCACAGATACGCAGTATTTT.

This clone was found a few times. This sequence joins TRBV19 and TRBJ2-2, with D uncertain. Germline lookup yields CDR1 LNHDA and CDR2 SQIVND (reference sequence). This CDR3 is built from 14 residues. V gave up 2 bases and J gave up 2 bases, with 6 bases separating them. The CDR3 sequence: CASSIFANTGELFF. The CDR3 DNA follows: TGTGCCAGTAGTATATTCGCCAACACCGGGGAGCTGTTTTTT.

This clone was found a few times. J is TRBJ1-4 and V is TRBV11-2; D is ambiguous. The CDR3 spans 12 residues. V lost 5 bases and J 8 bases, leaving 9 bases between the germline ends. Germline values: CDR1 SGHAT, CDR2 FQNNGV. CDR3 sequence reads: CASSPENEKLFF. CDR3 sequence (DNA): TGTGCCAGCAGCCCTGAAAACGAAAAACTGTTTTTT.

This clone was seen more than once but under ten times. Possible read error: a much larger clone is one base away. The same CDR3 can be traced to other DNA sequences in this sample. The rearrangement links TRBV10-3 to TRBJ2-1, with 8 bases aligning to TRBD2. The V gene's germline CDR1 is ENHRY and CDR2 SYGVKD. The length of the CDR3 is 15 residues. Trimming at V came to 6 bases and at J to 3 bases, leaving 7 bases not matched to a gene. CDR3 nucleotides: TGTGCCATCAGCCTCGGACTAGCTGACTACAATGAGCAGTTCTTC. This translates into CAISLGLADYNEQFF.

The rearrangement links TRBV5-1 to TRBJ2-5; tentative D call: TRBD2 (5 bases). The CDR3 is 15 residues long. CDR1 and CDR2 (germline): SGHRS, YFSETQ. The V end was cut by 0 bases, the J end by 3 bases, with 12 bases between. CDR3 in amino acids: CASSLGTSKKETQYF. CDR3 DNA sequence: TGCGCCAGCAGCTTGGGGACTTCTAAGAAAGAGACCCAGTACTTC.

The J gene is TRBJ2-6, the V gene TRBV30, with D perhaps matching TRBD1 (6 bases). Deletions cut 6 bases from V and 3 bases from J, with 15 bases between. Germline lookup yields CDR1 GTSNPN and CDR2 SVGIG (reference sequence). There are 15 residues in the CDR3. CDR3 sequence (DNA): TGTGCCTGTGGAGGACAGTTGGGTGGGGCCAACGTCCTGACTTTC. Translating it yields CACGGQLGGANVLTF. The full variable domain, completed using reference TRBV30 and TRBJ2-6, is SQTIHQWPATLVQPVGSPLSLECTVEGTSNPNLYWYRQAAGRGLQLLFYSVGIGQISSEVPQNLSASRPQDRQFILSSKKLLLSDSGFYLCACGGQLGGANVLTFGAGSRLTVL.

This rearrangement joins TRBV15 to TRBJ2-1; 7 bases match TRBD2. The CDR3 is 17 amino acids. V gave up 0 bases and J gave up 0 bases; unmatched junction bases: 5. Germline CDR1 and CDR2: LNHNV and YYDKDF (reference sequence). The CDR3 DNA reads TGTGCCACCAGCAGAGAAAAGGGCGGGAGCTCCTACAATGAGCAGTTCTTC. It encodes CATSREKGGSSYNEQFF.

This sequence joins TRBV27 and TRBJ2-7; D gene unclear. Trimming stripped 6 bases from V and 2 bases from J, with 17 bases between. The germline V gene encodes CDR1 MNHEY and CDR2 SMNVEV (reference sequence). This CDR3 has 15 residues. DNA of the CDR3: TGTGCCAGCAGGTGGAAGGGCGCAGGCCCCTACGAGCAGTACTTC. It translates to CASRWKGAGPYEQYF.

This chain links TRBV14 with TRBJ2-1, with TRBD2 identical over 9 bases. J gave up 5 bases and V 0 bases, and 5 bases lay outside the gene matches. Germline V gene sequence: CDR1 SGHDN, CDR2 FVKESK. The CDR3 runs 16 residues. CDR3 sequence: CASSQDFGLANNEQFF. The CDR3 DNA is TGTGCCAGCAGCCAAGATTTCGGACTAGCGAACAATGAGCAGTTCTTC.

In DNA, the CDR3 is TGTGCCAGCAGTCCCACCGGGACAGCTGGGGAGCAGTACTTC. Amino acid sequence: CASSPTGTAGEQYF. The rearrangement joins TRBV6-6 to TRBJ2-7, with TRBD1 matching over 7 bases. After removal of 5 bases from V and 7 bases from J, the junction contained 11 bases not matched to a gene. The CDR3 loop spans 14 amino acids. Germline CDR1 reads MNHNY; CDR2 reads SVGAGI (reference sequence).

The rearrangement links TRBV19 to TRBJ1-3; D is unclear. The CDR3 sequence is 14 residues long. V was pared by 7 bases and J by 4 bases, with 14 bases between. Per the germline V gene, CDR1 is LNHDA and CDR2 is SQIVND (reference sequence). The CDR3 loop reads CASTDLLKGNTIYF. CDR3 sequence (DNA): TGTGCCAGTACGGATCTACTTAAAGGAAACACCATATATTTT.

CDR3 protein: CASTTGWGDTQYF. The CDR3 DNA is TGTGCCAGCACCACGGGTTGGGGCGATACGCAGTATTTT. The genes are TRBV7-2 and TRBJ2-3; a weak D match, TRBD1 (5 bases). V was cut by 7 bases and J by 6 bases, with 14 bases left in between. Germline-derived CDR1 and CDR2 are SGHTA and FQGNSA. The CDR3 is 13 amino acids.